The 9 T cell receptor beta chains listed next were all sequenced from one sample in a study of control samples from healthy donors and cancer patients. The method was immunoSEQ multiplex PCR; TCRdb's version includes in-frame clones alone and lacks a portion of them. The data show tens of thousands of clones, 79% seen once. Sample: PBMCs. Receptor source: a man aged 55 to 70 with head and neck cancer.

This clone is medium-sized by share. V and J are TRBV4-1 and TRBJ2-7; TRBD1 aligns across 10 bases. This CDR3 has 17 residues. Germline CDR1 reads MGHRA; CDR2 reads YSYEKL. J lost 4 bases, V lost 0 bases, and 9 bases had no gene match. CDR3: CASSQELRGTGVYEQYF. In DNA form, the CDR3 reads TGCGCCAGCAGCCAAGAGCTTCGGGGGACAGGGGTATACGAGCAGTACTTC.

The chain joins TRBV11-2 to TRBJ2-7; 10 bases map to TRBD2. Germline V gene data show CDR1 as SGHAT and CDR2 as FQNNGV. This CDR3 has 16 residues. Trimming took 5 bases from V and 2 from J; bases not matched to a gene: 9. The DNA for the CDR3 is TGTGCCAGCAGCCCAGGGGCAGCGGGAGGGGCCTACGAGCAGTACTTC. Protein sequence: CASSPGAAGGAYEQYF.

V and J are TRBV10-2 and TRBJ1-1; unclear D gene. V was clipped by 3 bases and J by 4 bases, with 15 bases between them. Germline CDR1 WSHSY, CDR2 SAAADI. CDR3 length: 15 residues. The CDR3 DNA reads TGCGCCAGCAGTGATAGGCCCGGAGGCGGCACTGAAGCTTTCTTT. This sequence encodes CASSDRPGGGTEAFF.

This clone turned up a few times. V usage is TRBV6-6 and J usage is TRBJ2-7; D is possibly TRBD1 or TRBD2 (7 bases each). The V gene lost 4 bases and the J gene lost 4 bases, with 17 bases spanning the gap. This CDR3 is built from 15 residues. The germline V gene encodes CDR1 MNHNY and CDR2 SVGAGI (reference sequence). This CDR3 reads CASSFGRQGGYEQYF. The CDR3 bases are TGTGCCAGCAGTTTCGGAAGACAGGGAGGGTACGAGCAGTACTTC.

This chain joins TRBV6-6 and TRBJ2-1; D perhaps matches TRBD1 (6 bases). From germline, CDR1 is MNHNY and CDR2 SVGAGI (reference sequence). Trimming removed 3 bases from V and 10 bases from J, with 19 bases in between. This CDR3 comprises 15 residues. CDR3 DNA sequence: TGTGCCAGCAGTTATCAGGGGATGGTTGGAAGCGAGCAGTTCTTC. It encodes CASSYQGMVGSEQFF.

This clone was seen more than once but under ten times. The rearrangement uses TRBV9 and TRBJ1-2; tentative D call: TRBD1 (5 bases). The CDR3 spans 17 residues. Germline CDR1 reads SGDLS; CDR2 reads YYNGEE. V was pared by 0 bases and J by 3 bases, with 18 bases between. In DNA, the CDR3 is TGTGCCAGCAGCGTAGTGGCAGGGAAAGATTGGGACTATGGCTACACCTTC. Its translation: CASSVVAGKDWDYGYTF.

The CDR3 coding sequence is TGCGCCAGCAGTTTCGACAGATACAATGAGCAGTTCTTC. This gives the protein CASSFDRYNEQFF. The V gene is TRBV5-1, the J gene TRBJ2-1, with TRBD1 as a possible D gene (5 bases). Trimming cost V 5 bases and J 4 bases, with 10 bases left between them. From germline, CDR1 is SGHRS and CDR2 YFSETQ. CDR3 length: 13 amino acids.

This clone was observed a single time. This chain joins TRBV27 and TRBJ2-2; 10 nucleotides align to TRBD2. J gave up 0 bases and V 4 bases, and 8 bases lay outside the gene matches. The CDR3 is made up of 18 amino acids. Germline values: CDR1 MNHEY, CDR2 SMNVEV (reference sequence). The CDR3 reads CASSSSGRAFSNTGELFF. CDR3 DNA sequence: TGTGCCAGCAGTTCAAGCGGGAGGGCTTTTTCGAACACCGGGGAGCTGTTTTTT.

This chain connects TRBV5-4 to TRBJ1-5, with TRBD1 matching 7 bases. This CDR3 contains 13 residues. V was clipped by 4 bases and J by 4 bases; unmatched bases: 2. The germline V gene encodes CDR1 SGHNT and CDR2 YYREEE (reference sequence). The CDR3 DNA reads as TGTGCCAGCAGCGGGGGACAGAATCAGCCCCAGCATTTT. It is translated as CASSGGQNQPQHF.